This T cell receptor (beta chain) was documented in a study of T cells in tumors after PD-1 blockade. This CDR3 region has 16 residues. CDR1 and CDR2 from the germline V gene are SGHNT and YENEEA. Trimming cost V 0 bases and J 7 bases; bases outside gene matches: 6. Clones were read by immunoSEQ multiplex PCR, and TCRdb kept only the in-frame ones, dropping some. Here the sample spans 20,000 to 25,000 clones, about 77% being singletons. This clone has just one count. The starting material was PBMCs, obtained before anti-PD-1 treatment. The receptor comes from a human donor with basal cell carcinoma. The rearrangement uses TRBV11-3 and TRBJ2-2; TRBD2 matches at 9 bases. CDR3 in amino acids: CASSLEAGGIGGELFF. DNA for the CDR3: TGTGCCAGCAGCTTAGAGGCGGGGGGGATCGGCGGGGAGCTGTTTTTT.